The present entry profiles one T cell receptor (beta chain) with its context. The sample originates from a study of blood T cell repertoires in COVID-19. V lost 7 bases, J lost 1 base, and 8 bases lay in between. The CDR3 consists of 13 residues. Germline CDR1 reads MDHEN; CDR2 reads SYDVKM. Data came from immunoSEQ multiplex PCR; TCRdb stores just in-frame clones and leaves some out. Of some 200,000 clones listed, 82% were seen once; the top ten hold 4.5% to 5.5%. The sample taken for sequencing was peripheral blood. V gene TRBV28 combines with J gene TRBJ1-3, with D possibly being TRBD1 (6 bases). This clonotype was obtained from a woman in her 70s with COVID-19, enrolled during active disease. This CDR3 is CASITGSGNTIYF. DNA for the CDR3: TGTGCCAGCATAACAGGGTCTGGAAACACCATATATTTT.